This T cell receptor (beta chain) emerged from a study of shared clonotypes between healthy human individuals. Sequenced by immunoSEQ multiplex PCR; TCRdb stores in-frame clones only, minus some. The sample consists of over a million clones, 70% to 80% of them appearing once. Researchers partitioned CD4+ cells into CD45RA+ naive and CD45RA-negative memory subsets. Germline V gene lookup returns CDR1 SGHVS and CDR2 FQNEAQ. The ends were cut back, 2 bases at V and 5 bases at J, with 12 bases in the middle. This CDR3 spans 14 amino acids. This clonotype was obtained from a man between 18 and 35 years old in good health. Some clones in this sample may be carry-over from other donors' samples. The chain joins TRBV7-8 to TRBJ1-2, with D tentatively TRBD1 (5 bases). The specimen sequenced was memory CD4+ T cells from PBMCs. The subset here: CD45RA-negative fraction. The CDR3 is CASSLIRELYGYTF. CDR3 sequence (DNA): TGTGCCAGCAGCTTAATCAGGGAGCTTTATGGCTACACCTTC.